A single sample gave rise to the 9 T cell receptor beta chains below, sequenced in a study of cytomegalovirus exposure and HLA in healthy donors. PCR used 60 Vbeta primers and 13 Jbeta primers. Here immunoSEQ multiplex PCR was the method, and the copy in TCRdb shows in-frame clones only, minus some. The sample holds about 140,000 clones, over 75% seen once. The sequenced sample consisted of PBMCs. The source is a man between 45 and 60 years old in good health and CMV-seronegative.

The chain links TRBV2 to TRBJ1-1, with a weak D call TRBD1 (6 bases). Germline CDR1 reads SNHLY; CDR2 reads FYNNEI. The length of the CDR3 is 13 residues. Trimming took off 6 bases at V and 4 bases at J, with 12 bases between the two ends. Written as DNA, the CDR3 is TGTGCCAGCAGGACGACAGGACCCACTGAAGCTTTCTTT. Protein: CASRTTGPTEAFF.

The table lists this clone with a count of one. The chain couples TRBV7-8 to TRBJ2-7; D unclear. The CDR3 sequence is 14 residues long. Germline V lookup: CDR1 SGHVS, CDR2 FQNEAQ. V shed 7 bases and J shed 4 bases, with 17 bases lying between them. For the CDR3, the DNA is TGTGCCAGCAAATCGCAGGCAAATTTTTACGAGCAGTACTTC. Residues: CASKSQANFYEQYF.

The rearrangement uses TRBV14 and TRBJ1-1, with D possibly being TRBD1 (6 bases). Per the germline V gene, CDR1 is SGHDN and CDR2 is FVKESK. The germline V and J ends were trimmed by 1 base and 1 base, with 7 bases remaining between them. The CDR3 has 14 residues. The CDR3 nucleotides read TGTGCCAGCAGCCAAGTACAGGGGAACACTGAAGCTTTCTTT. It is translated as CASSQVQGNTEAFF.

Details on this clone: At the DNA level, this CDR3 is encoded by other sequences in the same sample as well. The DNA of the CDR3 is TGTGCCAGCAGCTTAGAGACTAGCGGAGCTTACGAGCAGTACTTC. Amino acid sequence: CASSLETSGAYEQYF. The chain couples TRBV11-2 to TRBJ2-7; 9 nucleotides agree with TRBD2. The germline gives CDR1 SGHAT, CDR2 FQNNGV. The ends lost 0 bases at V and 4 bases at J; junction bases unmatched: 4. This CDR3 is 15 amino acids long.

This sequence joins TRBV14 and TRBJ2-1, with D perhaps matching TRBD1 (6 bases). Trimming left V 5 bases short and J 8 bases short, with 19 bases between. The germline V gene encodes CDR1 SGHDN and CDR2 FVKESK. The CDR3 contains 15 residues. The CDR3 is CASSSRQVYMDEQFF. The CDR3 coding sequence is TGTGCCAGCAGCTCTCGACAGGTTTATATGGATGAGCAGTTCTTC.

This rearrangement joins TRBV28 to TRBJ2-7, with 8 positions matching TRBD2. Trimming cost V 3 bases and J 5 bases; bases outside gene matches: 12. CDR1 and CDR2 (germline): MDHEN, SYDVKM. There are 16 residues in the CDR3. DNA of the CDR3: TGTGCCAGCAGTTTTCCAGCGGGAGTAGGGTTCGACGAGCAGTACTTC. It encodes CASSFPAGVGFDEQYF. The variable domain in full, completed from reference TRBV28 and TRBJ2-7, reads DVKVTQSSRYLVKRTGEKVFLECVQDMDHENMFWYRQDPGLGLRLIYFSYDVKMKEKGDIPEGYSVSREKKERFSLILESASTNQTSMYLCASSFPAGVGFDEQYFGPGTRLTVT.

J is TRBJ1-2 and V is TRBV7-2; TRBD1 is a possible D gene (6 bases). This CDR3 is 17 amino acids long. V lost 3 bases to trimming and J lost 4 bases, with 21 bases between them. From germline, CDR1 is SGHTA and CDR2 FQGNSA. Here the CDR3 reads CASSFQGRRPFSYGYTF. The CDR3 DNA sequence: TGTGCCAGCAGCTTCCAGGGGAGACGTCCTTTTAGCTATGGCTACACCTTC.

This clone was counted once. V usage is TRBV18 and J usage is TRBJ2-3, with D unclear. The CDR3 has 13 residues. Trimming removed 3 bases at V and 0 bases at J, with 4 bases between. CDR1 KGHSH and CDR2 LQKENI come from the germline V gene. This chain's CDR3 is CASSPASTDTQYF. CDR3 bases: TGTGCCAGCTCACCGGCTAGCACAGATACGCAGTATTTT.

The chain couples TRBV7-2 to TRBJ2-2; D is undetermined. CDR1 and CDR2 from the germline V gene are SGHTA and FQGNSA. The CDR3 sequence is 15 residues long. V lost 3 bases and J lost 7, with 15 bases in between. As DNA, the CDR3 is TGTGCCAGCAGCTTGAGTAACTTGAGGAACGGGGAGCTGTTTTTT. Protein sequence: CASSLSNLRNGELFF.